The following is a T cell receptor beta chain sequence with its context. The data were obtained in a study of blood T cell repertoires in COVID-19. Original processing notes: By means of reference gene primer amplification, nucleated cell counts were estimated. The method was immunoSEQ multiplex PCR; TCRdb's version includes in-frame clones alone and lacks a portion of them. The V and J calls and the clone size are those of that table, but D and trimming were determined from the DNA. The sample contains under 150,000 clones, approximately 82% of which appear only once. The sequence came from a man between 65 and 80 years old with active or convalescent COVID-19. Material for sequencing was peripheral blood.

The chain's CDR3 is CASSLAGRNTIYF. The CDR3 DNA is TGTGCCAGCAGCTTAGCGGGCAGAAACACCATATATTTT. The chain joins TRBV7-9 to TRBJ1-3; the D is unclear. Per the germline V gene, CDR1 is SEHNR and CDR2 is FQNEAQ (reference sequence). CDR3 size: 13 residues. The V end was cut by 0 bases, the J end by 5 bases, with 5 bases between.